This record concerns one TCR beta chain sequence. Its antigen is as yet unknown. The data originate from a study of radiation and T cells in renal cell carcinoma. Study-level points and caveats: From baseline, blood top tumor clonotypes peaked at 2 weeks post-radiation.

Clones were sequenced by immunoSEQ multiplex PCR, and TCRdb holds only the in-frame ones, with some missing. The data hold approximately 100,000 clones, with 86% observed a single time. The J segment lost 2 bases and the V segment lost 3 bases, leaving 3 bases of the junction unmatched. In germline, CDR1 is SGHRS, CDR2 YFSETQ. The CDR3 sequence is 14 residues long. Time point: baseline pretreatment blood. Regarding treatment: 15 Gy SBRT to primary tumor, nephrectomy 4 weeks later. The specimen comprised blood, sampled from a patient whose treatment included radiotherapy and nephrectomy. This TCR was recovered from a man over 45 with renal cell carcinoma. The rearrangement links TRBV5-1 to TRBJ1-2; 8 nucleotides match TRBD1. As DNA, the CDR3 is TGCGCCAGCAGCTATGGACAGGGAAACTATGGCTACACCTTC. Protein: CASSYGQGNYGYTF.